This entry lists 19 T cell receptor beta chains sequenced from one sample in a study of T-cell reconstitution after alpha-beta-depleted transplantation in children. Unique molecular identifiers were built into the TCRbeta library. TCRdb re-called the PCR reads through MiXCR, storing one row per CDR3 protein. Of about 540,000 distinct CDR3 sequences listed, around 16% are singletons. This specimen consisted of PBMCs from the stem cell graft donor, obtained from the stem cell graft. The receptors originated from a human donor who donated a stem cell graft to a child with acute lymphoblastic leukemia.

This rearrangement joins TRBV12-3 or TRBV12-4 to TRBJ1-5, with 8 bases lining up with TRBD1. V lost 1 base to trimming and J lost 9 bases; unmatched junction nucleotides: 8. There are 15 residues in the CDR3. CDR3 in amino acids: CASSLGTGYERPQHF. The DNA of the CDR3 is TGTGCCAGCAGTTTAGGGACAGGGTATGAACGGCCCCAGCATTTT.

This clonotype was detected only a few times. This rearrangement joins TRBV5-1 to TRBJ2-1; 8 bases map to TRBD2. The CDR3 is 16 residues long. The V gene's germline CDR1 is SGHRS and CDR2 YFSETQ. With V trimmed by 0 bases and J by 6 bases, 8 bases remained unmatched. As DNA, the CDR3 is TGCGCCAGCAGCTTGGCCGGGCGGGAGGCGGGCAATGAGCAGTTCTTC. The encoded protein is CASSLAGREAGNEQFF. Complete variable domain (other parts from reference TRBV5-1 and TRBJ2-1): KAGVTQTPRYLIKTRGQQVTLSCSPISGHRSVSWYQQTPGQGLQFLFEYFSETQRNKGNFPGRFSGRQFSNSRSEMNVSTLELGDSALYLCASSLAGREAGNEQFFGPGTRLTVL.

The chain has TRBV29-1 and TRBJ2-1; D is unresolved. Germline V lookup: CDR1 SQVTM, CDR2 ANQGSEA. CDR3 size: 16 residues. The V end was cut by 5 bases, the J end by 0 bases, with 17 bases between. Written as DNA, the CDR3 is TGCAGCGTTTATGTCGCCCCTTCGAGCTCCTACAATGAGCAGTTCTTC. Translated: CSVYVAPSSSYNEQFF.

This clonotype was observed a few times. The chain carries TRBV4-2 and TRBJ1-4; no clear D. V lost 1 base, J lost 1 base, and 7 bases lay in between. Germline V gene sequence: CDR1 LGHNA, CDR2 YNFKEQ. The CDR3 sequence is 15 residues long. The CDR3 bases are TGTGCCAGCAGCCAAGTAGAGGGAACTAATGAAAAACTGTTTTTT. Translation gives CASSQVEGTNEKLFF.

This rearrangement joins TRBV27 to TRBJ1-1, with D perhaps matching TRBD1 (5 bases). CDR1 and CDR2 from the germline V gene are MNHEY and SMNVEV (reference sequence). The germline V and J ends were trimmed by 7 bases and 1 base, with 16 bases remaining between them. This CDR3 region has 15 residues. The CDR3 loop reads CASMGEGRKNTEAFF. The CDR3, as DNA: TGTGCCAGCATGGGGGAGGGGAGGAAGAACACTGAAGCTTTCTTT.

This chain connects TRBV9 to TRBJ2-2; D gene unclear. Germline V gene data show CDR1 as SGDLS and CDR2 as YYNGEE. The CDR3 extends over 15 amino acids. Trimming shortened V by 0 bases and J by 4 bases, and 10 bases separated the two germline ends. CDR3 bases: TGTGCCAGCAGCGTAGCCACCCCGGGCACCGGGGAGCTGTTTTTT. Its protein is CASSVATPGTGELFF.

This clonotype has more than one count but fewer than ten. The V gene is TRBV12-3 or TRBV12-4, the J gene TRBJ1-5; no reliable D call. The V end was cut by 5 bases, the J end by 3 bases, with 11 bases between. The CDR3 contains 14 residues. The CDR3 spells CASSAADFNQPQHF. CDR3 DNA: TGTGCCAGCAGTGCGGCAGATTTCAATCAGCCCCAGCATTTT.

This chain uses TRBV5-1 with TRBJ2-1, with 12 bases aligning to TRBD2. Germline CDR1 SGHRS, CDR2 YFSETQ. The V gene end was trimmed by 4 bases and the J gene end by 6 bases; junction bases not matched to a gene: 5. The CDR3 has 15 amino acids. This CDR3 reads CASSRTSGAINEQFF. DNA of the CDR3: TGCGCCAGCAGCCGGACTAGCGGGGCAATCAATGAGCAGTTCTTC.

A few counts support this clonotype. CDR3 sequence reads: CASTPLAGTSGQETQYF. CDR3 in DNA: TGTGCCAGCACCCCTCTGGCCGGGACTAGCGGGCAAGAGACCCAGTACTTC. V usage is TRBV27 and J usage is TRBJ2-5; TRBD2 aligns across 12 bases. V lost 7 bases, J lost 2 bases, and 11 bases stayed unmatched. The germline CDR1 and CDR2 sequences are MNHEY and SMNVEV (reference sequence). This CDR3 spans 17 amino acids.

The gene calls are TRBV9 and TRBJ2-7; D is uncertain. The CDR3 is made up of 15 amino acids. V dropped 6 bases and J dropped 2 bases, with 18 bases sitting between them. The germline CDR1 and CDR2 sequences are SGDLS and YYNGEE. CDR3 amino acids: CASTSPLGLAYEQYF. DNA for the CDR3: TGTGCCAGCACCAGTCCCCTCGGGTTGGCCTACGAGCAGTACTTC.

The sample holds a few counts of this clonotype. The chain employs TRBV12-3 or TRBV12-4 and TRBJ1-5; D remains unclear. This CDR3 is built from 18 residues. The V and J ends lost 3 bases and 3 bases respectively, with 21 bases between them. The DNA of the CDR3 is TGTGCCAGCAGTTTGGTCGGTTTGAGCAGTTGGGACAATCAGCCCCAGCATTTT. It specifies CASSLVGLSSWDNQPQHF.

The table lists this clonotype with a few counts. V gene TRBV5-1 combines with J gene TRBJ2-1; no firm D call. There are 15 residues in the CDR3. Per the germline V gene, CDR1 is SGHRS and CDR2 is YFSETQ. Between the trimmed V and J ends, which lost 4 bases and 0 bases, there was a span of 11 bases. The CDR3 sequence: CASSPYPSSYNEQFF. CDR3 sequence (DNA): TGCGCCAGCAGCCCGTACCCTAGCTCCTACAATGAGCAGTTCTTC.

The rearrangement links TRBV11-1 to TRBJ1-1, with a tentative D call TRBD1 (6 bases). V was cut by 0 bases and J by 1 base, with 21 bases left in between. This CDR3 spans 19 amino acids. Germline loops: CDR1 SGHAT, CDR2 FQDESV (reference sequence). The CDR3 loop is CASSLAGLLRGNRNTEAFF. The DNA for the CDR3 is TGTGCCAGCAGCTTAGCCGGCTTACTCAGGGGTAATAGGAACACTGAAGCTTTCTTT.

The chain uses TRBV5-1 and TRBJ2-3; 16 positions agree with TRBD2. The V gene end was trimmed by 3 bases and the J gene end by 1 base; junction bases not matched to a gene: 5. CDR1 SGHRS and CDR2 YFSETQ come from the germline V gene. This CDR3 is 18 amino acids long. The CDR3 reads CASSWGLAGGHGTDTQYF. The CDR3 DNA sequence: TGCGCCAGCAGCTGGGGACTAGCGGGAGGGCACGGCACAGATACGCAGTATTTT. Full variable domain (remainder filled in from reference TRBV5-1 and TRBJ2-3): KAGVTQTPRYLIKTRGQQVTLSCSPISGHRSVSWYQQTPGQGLQFLFEYFSETQRNKGNFPGRFSGRQFSNSRSEMNVSTLELGDSALYLCASSWGLAGGHGTDTQYFGPGTRLTVL.

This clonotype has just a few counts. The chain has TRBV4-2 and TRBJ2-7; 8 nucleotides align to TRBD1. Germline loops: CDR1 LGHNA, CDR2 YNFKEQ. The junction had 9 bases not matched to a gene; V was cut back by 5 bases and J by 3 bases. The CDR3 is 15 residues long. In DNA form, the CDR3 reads TGTGCCAGCAGCGCCGACAGGGGTCTTCGCTACGAGCAGTACTTC. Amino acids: CASSADRGLRYEQYF.

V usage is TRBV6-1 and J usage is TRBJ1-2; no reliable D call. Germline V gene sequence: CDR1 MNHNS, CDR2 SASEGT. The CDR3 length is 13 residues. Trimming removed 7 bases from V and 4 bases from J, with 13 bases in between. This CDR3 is CASTQGVGYGYTF. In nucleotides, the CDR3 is TGTGCCAGCACCCAAGGAGTGGGCTATGGCTACACCTTC.

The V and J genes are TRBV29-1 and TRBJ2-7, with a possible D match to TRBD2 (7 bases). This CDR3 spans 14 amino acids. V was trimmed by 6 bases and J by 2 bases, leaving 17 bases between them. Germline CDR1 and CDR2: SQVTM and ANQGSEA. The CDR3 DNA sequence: TGCAGCGTCTCGGTGGGGGGGCTTACCTACGAGCAGTACTTC. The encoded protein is CSVSVGGLTYEQYF.

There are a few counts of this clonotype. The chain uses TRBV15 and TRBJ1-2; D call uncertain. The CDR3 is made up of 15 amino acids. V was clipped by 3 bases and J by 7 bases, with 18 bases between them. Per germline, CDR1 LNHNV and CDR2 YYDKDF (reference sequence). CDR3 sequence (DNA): TGTGCCACCAGCAGCGGGTCGTTGGGTTTCGCTGGCTACACCTTC. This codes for CATSSGSLGFAGYTF.

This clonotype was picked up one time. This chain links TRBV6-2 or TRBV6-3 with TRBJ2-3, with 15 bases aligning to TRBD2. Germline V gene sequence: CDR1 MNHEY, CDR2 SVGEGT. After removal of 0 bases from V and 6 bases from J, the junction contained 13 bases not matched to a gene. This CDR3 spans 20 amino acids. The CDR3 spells CASSYSVTGTSGRIFDTQYF. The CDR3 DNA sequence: TGTGCCAGCAGTTACTCAGTGACTGGGACTAGCGGGAGGATTTTCGATACGCAGTATTTT.